This T cell receptor (beta chain) derives from a study of response to subunit inactivated influenza vaccine. TCRdb reanalysed the RT-PCR reads using MiXCR and keeps one entry per CDR3 protein. This table holds fewer than 650,000 distinct CDR3 sequences, 13% found once. Study conclusions and caveats: Seasonal influenza vaccination, on each occasion, was suggested by the authors to recruit few new T cells.

Germline V gene lookup returns CDR1 SGHRS and CDR2 YFSETQ. Trimming at V came to 1 base and at J to 6 bases, leaving 6 bases not matched to a gene. The CDR3 is 14 residues long. Remarks on this clonotype: Its antigen remains unknown.

The sequenced sample was PBMCs from blood, obtained more than 35 days after vaccination. The chain is built from TRBV5-1 and TRBJ2-7, with TRBD1 identical over 8 bases. The clonotype comes from a man aged 45 to 65 who received an inactivated influenza vaccine. The CDR3 sequence: CASSLQPGGGEQYF. The CDR3 DNA sequence: TGCGCCAGCAGCTTGCAGCCAGGGGGCGGCGAGCAGTACTTC. Drawing the rest from reference TRBV5-1 and TRBJ2-7, the complete variable domain is KAGVTQTPRYLIKTRGQQVTLSCSPISGHRSVSWYQQTPGQGLQFLFEYFSETQRNKGNFPGRFSGRQFSNSRSEMNVSTLELGDSALYLCASSLQPGGGEQYFGPGTRLTVT.